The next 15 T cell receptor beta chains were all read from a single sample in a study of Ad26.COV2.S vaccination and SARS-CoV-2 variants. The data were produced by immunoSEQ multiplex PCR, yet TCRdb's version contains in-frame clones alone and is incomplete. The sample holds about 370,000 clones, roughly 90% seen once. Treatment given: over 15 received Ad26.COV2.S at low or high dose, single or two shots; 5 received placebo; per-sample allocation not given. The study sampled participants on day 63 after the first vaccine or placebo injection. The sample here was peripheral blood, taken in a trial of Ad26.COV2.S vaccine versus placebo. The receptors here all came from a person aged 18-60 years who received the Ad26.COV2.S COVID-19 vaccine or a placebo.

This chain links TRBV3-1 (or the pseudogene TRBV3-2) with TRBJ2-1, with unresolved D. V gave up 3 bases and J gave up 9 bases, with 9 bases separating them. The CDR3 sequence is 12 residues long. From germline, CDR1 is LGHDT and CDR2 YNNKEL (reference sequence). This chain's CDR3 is CASSHSMGEQFF. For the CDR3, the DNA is TGTGCCAGCAGCCACAGCATGGGTGAGCAGTTCTTC.

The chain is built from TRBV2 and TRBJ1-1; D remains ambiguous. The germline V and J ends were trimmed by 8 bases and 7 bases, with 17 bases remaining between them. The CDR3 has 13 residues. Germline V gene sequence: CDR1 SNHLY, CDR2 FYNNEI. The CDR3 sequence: CASLPPITLEAFF. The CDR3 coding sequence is TGTGCCAGCCTGCCCCCAATAACCCTTGAAGCTTTCTTT.

The CDR3 spells CSGKNRGRGNTEAFF. The CDR3, as DNA: TGCAGCGGGAAAAACAGGGGGCGAGGGAACACTGAAGCTTTCTTT. The chain uses TRBV29-1 and TRBJ1-1; 9 bases are shared with TRBD1. CDR1 and CDR2 (germline): SQVTM, ANQGSEA. V was pared by 7 bases and J by 1 base, with 10 bases of the junction left unmatched. This CDR3 region has 15 residues.

The chain's CDR3 is CASTPTANTGELFF. CDR3 bases: TGCGCCAGTACGCCTACCGCGAACACCGGGGAGCTGTTTTTT. This chain links TRBV5-1 with TRBJ2-2; D unresolved. With 8 bases removed from V and 0 bases from J, the gap between germline ends came to 11 bases. Germline CDR1 is SGHRS and CDR2 is YFSETQ. The CDR3 extends over 14 amino acids.

CDR3: CASSQGQNNQPQHF. The CDR3, as DNA: TGTGCCAGCAGCCAAGGACAGAACAATCAGCCCCAGCATTTT. V is TRBV3-1 (or the pseudogene TRBV3-2) and J is TRBJ1-5; D is possibly TRBD1 (5 bases). The CDR3 contains 14 residues. CDR1 is LGHDT and CDR2 is YNNKEL in the germline V gene (reference sequence). V dropped 1 base and J dropped 3 bases, with 7 bases sitting between them.

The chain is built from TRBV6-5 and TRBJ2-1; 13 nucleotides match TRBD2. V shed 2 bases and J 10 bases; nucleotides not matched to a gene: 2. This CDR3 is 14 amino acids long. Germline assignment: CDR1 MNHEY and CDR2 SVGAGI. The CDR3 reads CASSYPGLAGEQFF. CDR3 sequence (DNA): TGTGCCAGCAGTTACCCGGGACTAGCGGGAGAGCAGTTCTTC.

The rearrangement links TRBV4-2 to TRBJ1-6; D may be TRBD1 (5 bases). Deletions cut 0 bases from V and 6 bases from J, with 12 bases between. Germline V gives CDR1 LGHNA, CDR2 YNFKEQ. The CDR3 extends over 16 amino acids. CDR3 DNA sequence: TGTGCCAGCAGCCAAGATCGAAACAGGATTAATTCACCCCTCCACTTT. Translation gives CASSQDRNRINSPLHF.

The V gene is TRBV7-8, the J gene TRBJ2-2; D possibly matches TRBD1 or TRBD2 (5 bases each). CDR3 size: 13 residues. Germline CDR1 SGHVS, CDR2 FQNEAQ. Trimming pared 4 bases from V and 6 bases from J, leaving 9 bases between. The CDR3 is CASSWSGPGELFF. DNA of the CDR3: TGTGCCAGCAGCTGGTCGGGACCCGGGGAGCTGTTTTTT. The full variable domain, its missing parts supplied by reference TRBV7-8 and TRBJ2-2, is GAGVSQSPRYKVAKRGQDVALRCDPISGHVSLFWYQQALGQGPEFLTYFQNEAQLDKSGLPSDRFFAERPEGSVSTLKIQRTQQEDSAVYLCASSWSGPGELFFGEGSRLTVL.

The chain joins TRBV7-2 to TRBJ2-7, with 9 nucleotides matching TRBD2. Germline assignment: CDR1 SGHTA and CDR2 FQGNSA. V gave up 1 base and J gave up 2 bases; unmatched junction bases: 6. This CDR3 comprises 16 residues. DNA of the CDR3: TGTGCCAGCAGCTTAGATGCGGGAGGGAGTCCCTACGAGCAGTACTTC. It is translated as CASSLDAGGSPYEQYF.

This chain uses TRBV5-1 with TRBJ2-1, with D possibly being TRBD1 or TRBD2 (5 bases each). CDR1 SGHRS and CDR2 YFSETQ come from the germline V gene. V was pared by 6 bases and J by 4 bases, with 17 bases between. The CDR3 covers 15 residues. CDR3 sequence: CASTRGPTEYNEQFF. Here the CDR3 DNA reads TGCGCCAGCACACGGGGCCCTACAGAGTACAATGAGCAGTTCTTC.

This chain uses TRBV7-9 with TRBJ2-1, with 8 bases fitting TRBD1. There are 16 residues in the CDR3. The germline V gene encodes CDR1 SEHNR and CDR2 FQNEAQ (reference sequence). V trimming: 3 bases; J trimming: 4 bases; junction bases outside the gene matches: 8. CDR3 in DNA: TGTGCCAGCAGCTTTCGCAGGGGGCGAGTATACAATGAGCAGTTCTTC. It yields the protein CASSFRRGRVYNEQFF.

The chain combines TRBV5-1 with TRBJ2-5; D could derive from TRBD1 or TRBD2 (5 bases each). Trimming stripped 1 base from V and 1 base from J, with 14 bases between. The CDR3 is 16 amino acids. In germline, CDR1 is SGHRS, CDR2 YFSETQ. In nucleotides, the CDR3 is TGCGCCAGCAGCTTGTTCGGAAAGAGGGGCCAAGAGACCCAGTACTTC. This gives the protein CASSLFGKRGQETQYF.

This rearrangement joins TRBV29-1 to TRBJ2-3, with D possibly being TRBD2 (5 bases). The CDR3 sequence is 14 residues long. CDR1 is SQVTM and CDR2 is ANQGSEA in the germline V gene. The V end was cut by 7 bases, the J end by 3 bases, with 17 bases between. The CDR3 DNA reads TGCAGCGCTGTCGGCCGAGGGTGGACAGATACGCAGTATTTT. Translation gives CSAVGRGWTDTQYF.

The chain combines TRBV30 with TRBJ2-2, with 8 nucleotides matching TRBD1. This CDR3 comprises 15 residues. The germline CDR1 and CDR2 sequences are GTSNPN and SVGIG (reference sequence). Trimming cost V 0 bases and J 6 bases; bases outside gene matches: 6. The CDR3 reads CAWSVWTGQAGELFF. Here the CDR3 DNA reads TGTGCCTGGAGTGTATGGACAGGGCAGGCCGGGGAGCTGTTTTTT.

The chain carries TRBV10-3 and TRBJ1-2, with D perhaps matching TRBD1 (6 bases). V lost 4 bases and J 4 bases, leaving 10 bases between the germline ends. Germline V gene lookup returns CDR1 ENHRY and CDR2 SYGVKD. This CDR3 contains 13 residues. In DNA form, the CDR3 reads TGTGCCATCAGTGCGGGCAGGGGCTATGGCTACACCTTC. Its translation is CAISAGRGYGYTF.